These T cell receptor beta chains were read from a single sample in a study of cytomegalovirus exposure and HLA in healthy donors. TCRdb's table, derived via immunoSEQ multiplex PCR, lists solely in-frame clones and lacks some. This sample carries tens of thousands of clones, 72% of them seen once, and the ten largest clones take about an eighth. The sequenced sample consisted of PBMCs. These receptors all come from a woman in her forties in good health and CMV-seropositive. Each CDR3 is given with its conserved first and last residue. D genes are given only for firm matches. The size entry is marked missing in some rows and otherwise reads once, few, many or a size class.

CDR3,DNA,size,D,V,J
CSVSSGGRSGANVLTF,TGCAGCGTTTCTAGCGGGGGCCGCTCTGGGGCCAACGTCCTGACTTTC,NA,TRBD2,TRBV29-1,TRBJ2-6
CASSLGEGTEAFF,TGTGCCAGCAGCTTAGGGGAGGGGACTGAAGCTTTCTTT,NA,NA,TRBV7-3,TRBJ1-1
CASSPGDLAVGGELFF,TGTGCCAGCAGCCCTGGCGATCTAGCAGTGGGCGGGGAGCTGTTTTTT,NA,NA,TRBV5-5,TRBJ2-2
CASSLEAGPAGANVLTF,TGTGCCAGCAGCTTAGAGGCAGGGCCCGCTGGGGCCAACGTCCTGACTTTC,NA,NA,TRBV7-3,TRBJ2-6
CASSPGGLYEQYF,TGTGCCAGCAGCCCAGGGGGTCTCTACGAGCAGTACTTC,once,TRBD1,TRBV11-3,TRBJ2-7
CASSGGQPGVLGYTF,TGTGCCAGCAGTGGTGGACAGCCCGGTGTTTTAGGCTACACCTTC,few,NA,TRBV6-5,TRBJ1-2
CASSPGGGSYEQYF,TGTGCCAGCTCGCCCGGGGGGGGCTCCTACGAGCAGTACTTC,NA,TRBD2,TRBV18,TRBJ2-7
CASSAQVGSGANVLTF,TGCGCCAGCAGCGCGCAGGTAGGCTCTGGGGCCAACGTCCTGACTTTC,NA,NA,TRBV5-1,TRBJ2-6
CSVLGEVNTEAFF,TGCAGCGTTCTAGGGGAAGTGAACACTGAAGCTTTCTTT,NA,NA,TRBV29-1,TRBJ1-1
CASSRGQLTSSYNSPLHF,TGTGCCAGCAGCCGGGGACAGCTTACTAGCTCCTATAATTCACCCCTCCACTTT,once,TRBD1,TRBV7-9,TRBJ1-6
CASSKSRDRANYGYTF,TGTGCCAGCAGCAAGTCCCGGGACAGGGCCAACTATGGCTACACCTTC,once,TRBD1,TRBV11-3,TRBJ1-2
CASSETGNTEAFF,TGTGCCAGCAGTGAAACAGGGAACACTGAAGCTTTCTTT,NA,NA,TRBV6-1,TRBJ1-1
CASSDSTGIWPEAFF,TGTGCCAGCAGTGACTCGACAGGGATTTGGCCTGAAGCTTTCTTT,NA,TRBD1,TRBV2,TRBJ1-1
CASSPALGGQGFHEQYF,TGCGCCAGCAGCCCGGCGCTAGGTGGACAGGGGTTCCACGAGCAGTACTTC,NA,TRBD1,TRBV5-1,TRBJ2-7
CASTAEGGGDTEAFF,TGCGCCAGCACCGCGGAGGGTGGGGGGGACACTGAAGCTTTCTTT,few,NA,TRBV5-1,TRBJ1-1
CASGADSPPYGYTF,TGTGCCAGCGGGGCGGACAGCCCTCCTTATGGCTACACCTTC,few,NA,TRBV6-5,TRBJ1-2
CASSQVGWWNNEQFF,TGCGCCAGCAGCCAAGTCGGGTGGTGGAACAATGAGCAGTTCTTC,NA,NA,TRBV4-1,TRBJ2-1
CASSWNRAVENTEAFF,TGTGCCAGCAGCTGGAACAGGGCGGTAGAAAACACTGAAGCTTTCTTT,NA,NA,TRBV2,TRBJ1-1
CASSLGQAAFF,TGTGCCAGCAGCTTAGGTCAAGCAGCTTTCTTT,NA,NA,TRBV11-3,TRBJ1-1
CASSFLGDTEAFF,TGTGCCAGCAGTTTTCTAGGGGACACTGAAGCTTTCTTT,few,NA,TRBV9,TRBJ1-1
CASSDGQYTEAFF,TGTGCCAGCAGTGACGGACAGTACACTGAAGCTTTCTTT,NA,NA,TRBV6-1,TRBJ1-1
CASRTIFWVTQYF,TGCGCCAGCAGAACTATTTTCTGGGTGACCCAGTACTTC,few,NA,TRBV10-2,TRBJ2-5
CASSWAPGSEEAFF,TGCGCCAGCAGTTGGGCCCCGGGGTCCGAGGAAGCTTTCTTT,NA,NA,TRBV5-1,TRBJ1-1
CASSPGTSGRLTYNEQFF,TGTGCCAGCAGCCCCGGGACTAGCGGGAGATTGACCTACAATGAGCAGTTCTTC,NA,TRBD2,TRBV4-2,TRBJ2-1
CASSAQGAATDTQYF,TGCGCCAGCAGCGCCCAAGGGGCGGCCACAGATACGCAGTATTTT,few,NA,TRBV5-1,TRBJ2-3
CASSATSAYNEQFF,TGTGCCAGCAGTGCGACTAGCGCCTACAATGAGCAGTTCTTC,NA,TRBD2,TRBV2,TRBJ2-1
CASSTDRADYGYTF,TGTGCCAGCAGTACGGACAGGGCGGACTATGGCTACACCTTC,NA,TRBD1,TRBV27,TRBJ1-2